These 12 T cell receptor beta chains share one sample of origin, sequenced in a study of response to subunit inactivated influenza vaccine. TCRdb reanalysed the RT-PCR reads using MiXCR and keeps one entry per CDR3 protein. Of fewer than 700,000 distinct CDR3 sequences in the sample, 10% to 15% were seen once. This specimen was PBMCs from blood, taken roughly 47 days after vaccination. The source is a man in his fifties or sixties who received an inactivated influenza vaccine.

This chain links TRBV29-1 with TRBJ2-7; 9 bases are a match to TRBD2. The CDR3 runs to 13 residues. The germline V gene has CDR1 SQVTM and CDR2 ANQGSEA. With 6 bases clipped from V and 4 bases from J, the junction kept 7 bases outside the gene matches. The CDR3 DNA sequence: TGCAGCGTGACTGGGCTAGCGGGATACGAGCAGTACTTC. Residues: CSVTGLAGYEQYF.

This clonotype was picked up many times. CDR3 loop: CSVETAGGLGYGYTF. The CDR3 DNA sequence: TGCAGCGTTGAAACGGCAGGGGGCTTGGGTTATGGCTACACCTTC. This chain joins TRBV29-1 and TRBJ1-2; 8 bases line up with TRBD1. The CDR3 totals 15 residues. V was clipped by 2 bases and J by 5 bases; unmatched bases: 10. The germline CDR1 and CDR2 sequences are SQVTM and ANQGSEA.

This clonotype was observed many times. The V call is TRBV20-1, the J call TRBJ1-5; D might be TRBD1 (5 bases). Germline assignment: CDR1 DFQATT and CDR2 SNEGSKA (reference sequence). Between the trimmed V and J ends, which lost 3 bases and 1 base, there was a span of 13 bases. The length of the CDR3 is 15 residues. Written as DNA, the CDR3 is TGCAGTGCTAGCGTGGGACTTACGAGCAATCAGCCCCAGCATTTT. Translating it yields CSASVGLTSNQPQHF.

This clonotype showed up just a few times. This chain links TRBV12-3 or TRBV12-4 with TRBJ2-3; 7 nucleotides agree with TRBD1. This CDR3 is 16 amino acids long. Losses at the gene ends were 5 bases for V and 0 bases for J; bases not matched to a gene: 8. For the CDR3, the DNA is TGTGCCAGCAGTCCCCAAGGGGGCGGAAGCACAGATACGCAGTATTTT. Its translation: CASSPQGGGSTDTQYF.

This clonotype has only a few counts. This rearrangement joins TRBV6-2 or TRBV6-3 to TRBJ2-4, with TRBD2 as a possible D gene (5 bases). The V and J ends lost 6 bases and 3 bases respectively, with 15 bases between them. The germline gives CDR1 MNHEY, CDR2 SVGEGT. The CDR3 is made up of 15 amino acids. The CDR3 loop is CASRSDYLVKNIQYF. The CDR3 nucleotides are TGTGCCAGCAGGTCAGACTACTTAGTCAAAAACATTCAGTACTTC.

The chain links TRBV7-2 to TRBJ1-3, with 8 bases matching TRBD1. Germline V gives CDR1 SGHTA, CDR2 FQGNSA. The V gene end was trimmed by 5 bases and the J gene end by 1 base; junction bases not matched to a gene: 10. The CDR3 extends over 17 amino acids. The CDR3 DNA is TGTGCCAGCAGCGAAAGGGGACAGGTCCTTTCTGGAAACACCATATATTTT. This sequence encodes CASSERGQVLSGNTIYF.

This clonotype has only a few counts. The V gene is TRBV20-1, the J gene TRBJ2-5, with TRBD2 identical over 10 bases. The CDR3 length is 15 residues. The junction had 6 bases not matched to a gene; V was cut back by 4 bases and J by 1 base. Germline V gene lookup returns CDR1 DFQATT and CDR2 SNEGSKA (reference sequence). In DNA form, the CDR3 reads TGCAGTGCTACCGCAGCGGGGGGGATCCAAGAGACCCAGTACTTC. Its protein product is CSATAAGGIQETQYF.

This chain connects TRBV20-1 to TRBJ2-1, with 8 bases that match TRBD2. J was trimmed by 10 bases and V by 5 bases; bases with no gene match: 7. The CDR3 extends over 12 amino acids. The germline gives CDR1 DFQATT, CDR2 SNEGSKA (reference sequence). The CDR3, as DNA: TGCAGTGCTGAAAACGGGAGGGAAGAGCAGTTCTTC. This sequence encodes CSAENGREEQFF.

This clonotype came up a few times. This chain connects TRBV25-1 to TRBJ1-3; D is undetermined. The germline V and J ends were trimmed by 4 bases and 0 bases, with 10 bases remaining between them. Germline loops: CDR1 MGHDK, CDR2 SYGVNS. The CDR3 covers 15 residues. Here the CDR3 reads CASSADGISGNTIYF. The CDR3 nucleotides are TGTGCCAGCAGTGCGGACGGGATCTCTGGAAACACCATATATTTT. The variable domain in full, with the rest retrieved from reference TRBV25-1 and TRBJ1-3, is EADIYQTPRYLVIGTGKKITLECSQTMGHDKMYWYQQDPGMELHLIHYSYGVNSTEKGDLSSESTVSRIRTEHFPLTLESARPSHTSQYLCASSADGISGNTIYFGEGSWLTVV.

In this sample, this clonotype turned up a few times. CDR3 in DNA: TGCAGTGCTTACCAGGGGGATCACACTGAAGCTTTCTTT. It translates to CSAYQGDHTEAFF. This chain connects TRBV20-1 to TRBJ1-1; 7 bases are a match to TRBD1. CDR1 and CDR2 from the germline V gene are DFQATT and SNEGSKA (reference sequence). The CDR3 totals 13 residues. With V trimmed by 5 bases and J by 3 bases, 6 bases remained unmatched.

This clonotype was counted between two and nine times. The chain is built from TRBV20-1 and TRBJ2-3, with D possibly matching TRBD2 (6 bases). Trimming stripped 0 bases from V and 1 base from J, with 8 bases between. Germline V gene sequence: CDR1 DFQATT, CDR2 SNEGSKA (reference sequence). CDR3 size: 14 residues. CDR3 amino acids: CSARDSGGTDTQYF. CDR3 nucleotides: TGCAGTGCTAGAGATAGCGGAGGCACAGATACGCAGTATTTT.

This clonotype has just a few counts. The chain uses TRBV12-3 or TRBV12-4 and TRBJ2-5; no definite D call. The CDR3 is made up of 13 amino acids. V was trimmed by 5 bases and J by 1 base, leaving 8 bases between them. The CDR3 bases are TGTGCCAGCAGTCTGCAGTTCCAAGAGACCCAGTACTTC. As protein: CASSLQFQETQYF.